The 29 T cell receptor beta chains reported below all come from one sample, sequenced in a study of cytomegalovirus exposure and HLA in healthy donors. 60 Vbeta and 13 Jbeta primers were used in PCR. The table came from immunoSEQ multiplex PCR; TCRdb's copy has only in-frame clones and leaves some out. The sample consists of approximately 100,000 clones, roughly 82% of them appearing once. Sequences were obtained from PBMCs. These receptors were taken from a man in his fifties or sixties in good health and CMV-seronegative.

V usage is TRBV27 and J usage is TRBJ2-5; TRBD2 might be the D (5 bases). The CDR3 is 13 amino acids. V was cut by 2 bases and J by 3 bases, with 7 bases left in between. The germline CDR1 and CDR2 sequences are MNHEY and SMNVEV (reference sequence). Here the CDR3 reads CASSLRREETQYF. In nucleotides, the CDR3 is TGTGCCAGCAGTTTACGGCGGGAAGAGACCCAGTACTTC.

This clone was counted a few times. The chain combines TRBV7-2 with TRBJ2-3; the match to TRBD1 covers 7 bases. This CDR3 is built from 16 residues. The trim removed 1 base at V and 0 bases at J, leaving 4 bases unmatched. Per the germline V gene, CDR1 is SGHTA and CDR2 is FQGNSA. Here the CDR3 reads CASSLVGTESTDTQYF. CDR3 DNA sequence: TGTGCCAGCAGCTTAGTTGGGACAGAGAGCACAGATACGCAGTATTTT.

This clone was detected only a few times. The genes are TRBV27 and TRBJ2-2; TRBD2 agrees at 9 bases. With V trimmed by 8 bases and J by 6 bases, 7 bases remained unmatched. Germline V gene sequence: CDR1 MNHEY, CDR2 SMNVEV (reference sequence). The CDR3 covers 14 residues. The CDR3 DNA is TGTGCCAGCGACCGGACTAGCGAGGCCGGGGAGCTGTTTTTT. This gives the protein CASDRTSEAGELFF.

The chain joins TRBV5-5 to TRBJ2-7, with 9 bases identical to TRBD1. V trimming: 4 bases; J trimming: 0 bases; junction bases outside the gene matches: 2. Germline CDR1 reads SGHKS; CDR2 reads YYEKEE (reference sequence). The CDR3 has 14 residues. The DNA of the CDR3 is TGTGCCAGCAGCGTGGGACAGGGCTCCTACGAGCAGTACTTC. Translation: CASSVGQGSYEQYF. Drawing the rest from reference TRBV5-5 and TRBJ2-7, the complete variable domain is DAGVTQSPTHLIKTRGQQVTLRCSPISGHKSVSWYQQVLGQGPQFIFQYYEKEERGRGNFPDRFSARQFPNYSSELNVNALLLGDSALYLCASSVGQGSYEQYFGPGTRLTVT.

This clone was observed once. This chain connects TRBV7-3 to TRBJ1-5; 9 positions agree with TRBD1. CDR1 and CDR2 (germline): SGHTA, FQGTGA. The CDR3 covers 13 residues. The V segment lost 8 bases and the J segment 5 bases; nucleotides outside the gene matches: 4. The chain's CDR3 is CASFGTGYQPQHF. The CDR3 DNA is TGTGCCAGCTTCGGGACAGGGTATCAGCCCCAGCATTTT.

CDR3 bases: TGTGCCAGCAGTTACTCGGAGAGCGTCGGGGAGCTGTTTTTT. Protein: CASSYSESVGELFF. The chain is built from TRBV6-5 and TRBJ2-2; D is unclear. With 0 bases removed from V and 7 bases from J, the gap between germline ends came to 9 bases. This CDR3 spans 14 amino acids. Per germline, CDR1 MNHEY and CDR2 SVGAGI.

DNA of the CDR3: TGTGCCAGCAGCGCCCAGACAGGAGTGAATTCACCCCTCCACTTT. Its protein product is CASSAQTGVNSPLHF. The rearrangement joins TRBV7-9 to TRBJ1-6; tentatively, D is TRBD1 (6 bases). V lost 5 bases, J lost 7 bases, and 15 bases lay in between. The CDR3 length is 15 residues. CDR1 and CDR2 from the germline V gene are SEHNR and FQNEAQ (reference sequence).

The CDR3: CASRKTEETQYF. Here the CDR3 DNA reads TGCGCCAGCAGGAAGACAGAAGAGACCCAGTACTTC. V is TRBV10-2 and J is TRBJ2-5, with D possibly being TRBD1 (5 bases). The ends were cut back, 6 bases at V and 3 bases at J, with 8 bases in the middle. The CDR3 has 12 amino acids. CDR1 and CDR2 from the germline V gene are WSHSY and SAAADI.

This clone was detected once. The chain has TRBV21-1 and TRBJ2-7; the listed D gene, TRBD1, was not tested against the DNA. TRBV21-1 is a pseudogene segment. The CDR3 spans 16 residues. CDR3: CASSKGQGVKDYEQYV. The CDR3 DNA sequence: TGTGCCAGCAGCAAGGGACAGGGCGTAAAAGATTACGAGCAGTACGTC.

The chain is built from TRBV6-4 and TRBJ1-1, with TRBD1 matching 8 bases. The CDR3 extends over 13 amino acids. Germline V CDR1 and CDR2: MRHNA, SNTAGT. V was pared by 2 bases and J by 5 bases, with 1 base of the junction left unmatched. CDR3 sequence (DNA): TGTGCCAGCAGTGACAGACAGGGGACTGAAGCTTTCTTT. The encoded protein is CASSDRQGTEAFF.

The CDR3 spells CASSRSGGSETQYF. The CDR3 coding sequence is TGTGCCAGCAGCCGTAGCGGGGGGAGCGAGACCCAGTACTTC. This chain connects TRBV7-2 to TRBJ2-5; 10 bases match TRBD2. The V and J ends lost 5 bases and 5 bases, in that order; junction bases with no gene match: 5. The CDR3 has 14 residues. Germline V gene sequence: CDR1 SGHTA, CDR2 FQGNSA.

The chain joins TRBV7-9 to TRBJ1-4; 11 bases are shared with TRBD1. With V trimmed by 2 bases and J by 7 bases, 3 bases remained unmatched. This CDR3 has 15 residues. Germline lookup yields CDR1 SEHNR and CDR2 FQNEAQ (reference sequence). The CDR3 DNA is TGTGCCAGCAGCTTAAGGACAGGGGGCGGTGAAAAACTGTTTTTT. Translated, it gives CASSLRTGGGEKLFF.

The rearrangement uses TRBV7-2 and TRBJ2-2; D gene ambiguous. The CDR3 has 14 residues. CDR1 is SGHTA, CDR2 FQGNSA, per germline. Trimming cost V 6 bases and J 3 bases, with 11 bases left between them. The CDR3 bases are TGTGCCAGCAGATCAGACGGGTACACCGGGGAGCTGTTTTTT. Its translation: CASRSDGYTGELFF.

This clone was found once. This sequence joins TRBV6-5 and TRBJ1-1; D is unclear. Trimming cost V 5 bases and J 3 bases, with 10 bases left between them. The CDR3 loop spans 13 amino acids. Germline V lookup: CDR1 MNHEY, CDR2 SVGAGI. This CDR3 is CASSGERYTEAFF. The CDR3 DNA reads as TGTGCCAGCAGTGGGGAGCGGTACACTGAAGCTTTCTTT.

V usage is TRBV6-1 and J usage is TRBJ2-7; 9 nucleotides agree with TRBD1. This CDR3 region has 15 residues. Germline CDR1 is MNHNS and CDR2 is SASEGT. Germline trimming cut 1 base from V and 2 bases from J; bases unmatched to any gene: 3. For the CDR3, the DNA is TGTGCCAGCAGTGAAGTCGGACAGGGGCCCTACGAGCAGTACTTC. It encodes CASSEVGQGPYEQYF.

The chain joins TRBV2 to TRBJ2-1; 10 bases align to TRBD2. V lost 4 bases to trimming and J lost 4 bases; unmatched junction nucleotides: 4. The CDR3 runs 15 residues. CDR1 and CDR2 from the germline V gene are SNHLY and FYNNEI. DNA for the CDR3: TGTGCCAGCAGTGGAAGTAGCGGGGGGTACAATGAGCAGTTCTTC. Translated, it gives CASSGSSGGYNEQFF. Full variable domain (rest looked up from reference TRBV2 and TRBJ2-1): EPEVTQTPSHQVTQMGQEVILRCVPISNHLYFYWYRQILGQKVEFLVSFYNNEISEKSEIFDDQFSVERPDGSNFTLKIRSTKLEDSAMYFCASSGSSGGYNEQFFGPGTRLTVL.

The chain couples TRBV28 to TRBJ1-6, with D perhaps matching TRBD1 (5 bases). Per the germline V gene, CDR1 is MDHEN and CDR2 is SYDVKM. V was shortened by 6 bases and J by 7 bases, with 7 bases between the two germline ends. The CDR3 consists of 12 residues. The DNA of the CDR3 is TGTGCCAGCAGGACAGTCAATTCACCCCTCCACTTT. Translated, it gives CASRTVNSPLHF.

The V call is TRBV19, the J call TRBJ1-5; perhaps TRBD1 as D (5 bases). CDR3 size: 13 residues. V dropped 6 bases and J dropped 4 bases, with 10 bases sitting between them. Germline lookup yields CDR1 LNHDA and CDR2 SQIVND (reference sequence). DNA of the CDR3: TGTGCCAGTAGCGTACAGGAAAATCAGCCCCAGCATTTT. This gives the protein CASSVQENQPQHF.

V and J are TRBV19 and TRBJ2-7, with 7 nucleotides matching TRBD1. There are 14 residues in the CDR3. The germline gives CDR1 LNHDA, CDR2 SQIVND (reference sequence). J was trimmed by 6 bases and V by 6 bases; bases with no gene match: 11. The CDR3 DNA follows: TGTGCCAGTAGAGCTTCCGGGACAGCTGGCGAGCAGTACGTC. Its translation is CASRASGTAGEQYV.

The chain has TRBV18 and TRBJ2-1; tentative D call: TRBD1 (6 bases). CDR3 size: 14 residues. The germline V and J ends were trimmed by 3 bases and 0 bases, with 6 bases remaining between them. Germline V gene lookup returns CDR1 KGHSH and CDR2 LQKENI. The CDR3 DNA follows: TGTGCCAGCTCACCGGACAGCTCCTACAATGAGCAGTTCTTC. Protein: CASSPDSSYNEQFF. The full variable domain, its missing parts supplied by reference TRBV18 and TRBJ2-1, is NAGVMQNPRHLVRRRGQEARLRCSPMKGHSHVYWYRQLPEEGLKFMVYLQKENIIDESGMPKERFSAEFPKEGPSILRIQQVVRGDSAAYFCASSPDSSYNEQFFGPGTRLTVL.

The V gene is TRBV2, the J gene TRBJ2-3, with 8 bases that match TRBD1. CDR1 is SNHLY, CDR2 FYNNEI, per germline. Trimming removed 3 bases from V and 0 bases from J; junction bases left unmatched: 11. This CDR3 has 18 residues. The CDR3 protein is CASSEGTGTISSTDTQYF. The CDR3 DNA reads TGTGCCAGCAGTGAGGGGACAGGAACAATCTCTAGCACAGATACGCAGTATTTT.

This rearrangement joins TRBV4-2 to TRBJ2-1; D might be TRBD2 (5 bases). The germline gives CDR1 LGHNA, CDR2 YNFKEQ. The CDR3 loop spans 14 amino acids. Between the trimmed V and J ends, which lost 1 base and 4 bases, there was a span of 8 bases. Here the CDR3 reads CASSQVRGYNEQFF. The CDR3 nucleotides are TGTGCCAGCAGCCAAGTCCGGGGATACAATGAGCAGTTCTTC.

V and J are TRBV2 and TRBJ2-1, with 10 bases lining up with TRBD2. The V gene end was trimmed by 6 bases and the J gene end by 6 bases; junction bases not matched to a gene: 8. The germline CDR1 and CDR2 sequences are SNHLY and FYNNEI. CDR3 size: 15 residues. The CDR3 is CASRMGTSVGNEQFF. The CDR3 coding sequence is TGTGCCAGCAGAATGGGGACTAGCGTCGGCAATGAGCAGTTCTTC.

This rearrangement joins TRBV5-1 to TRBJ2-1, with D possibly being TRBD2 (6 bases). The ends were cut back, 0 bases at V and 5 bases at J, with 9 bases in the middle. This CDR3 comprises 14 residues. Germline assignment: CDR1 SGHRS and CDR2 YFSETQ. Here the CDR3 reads CASSLGGANNEQFF. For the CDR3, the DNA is TGCGCCAGCAGCTTGGGCGGGGCTAACAATGAGCAGTTCTTC.

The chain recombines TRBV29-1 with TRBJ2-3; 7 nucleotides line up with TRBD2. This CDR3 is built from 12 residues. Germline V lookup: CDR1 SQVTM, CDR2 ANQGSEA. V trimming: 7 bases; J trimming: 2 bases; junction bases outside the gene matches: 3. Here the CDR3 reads CSAGDYTDTQYF. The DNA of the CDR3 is TGCAGCGCTGGGGACTACACAGATACGCAGTATTTT.

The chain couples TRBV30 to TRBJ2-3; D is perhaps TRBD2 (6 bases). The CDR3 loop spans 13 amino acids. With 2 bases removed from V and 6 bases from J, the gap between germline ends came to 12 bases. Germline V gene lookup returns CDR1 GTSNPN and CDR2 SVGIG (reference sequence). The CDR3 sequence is CAWSTGGRDTQYF. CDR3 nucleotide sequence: TGTGCCTGGAGTACCGGGGGAAGGGATACGCAGTATTTT.

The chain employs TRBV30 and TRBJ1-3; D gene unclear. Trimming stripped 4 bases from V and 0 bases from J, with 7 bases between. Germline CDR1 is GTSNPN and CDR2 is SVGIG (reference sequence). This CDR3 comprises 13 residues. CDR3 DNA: TGTGCCTGGATGCGGTTCTCTGGAAACACCATATATTTT. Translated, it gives CAWMRFSGNTIYF.

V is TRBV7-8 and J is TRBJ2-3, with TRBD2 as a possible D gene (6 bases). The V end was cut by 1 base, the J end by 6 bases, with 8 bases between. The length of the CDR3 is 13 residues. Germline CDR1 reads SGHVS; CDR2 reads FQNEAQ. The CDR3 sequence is CASSLVSGDTQYF. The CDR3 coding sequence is TGTGCCAGCAGCTTAGTAAGCGGGGATACGCAGTATTTT.

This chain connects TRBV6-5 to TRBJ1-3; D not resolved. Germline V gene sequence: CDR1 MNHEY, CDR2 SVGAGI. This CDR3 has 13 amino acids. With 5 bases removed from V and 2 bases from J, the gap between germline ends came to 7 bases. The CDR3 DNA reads TGTGCCAGCAGTAACACAGCTGGAAACACCATATATTTT. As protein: CASSNTAGNTIYF.